This TCR beta chain was found in a study of untreated major depressive disorder. About this clone: Its antigen is unknown.

This table comes from immunoSEQ multiplex PCR, and its TCRdb copy is limited to in-frame clones, with some not included. The repertoire holds 10,000 to 15,000 clones, over 90% seen once, with about 0.8% in the top ten. Patients had taken no psychiatric medication, including antidepressants, for at least 8 weeks before enrollment. Study-wide results and limits: The small study sample limits how generally findings apply.

The TCR sequence derives from a man younger than 45 with major depressive disorder. Sequences were obtained from CD4+ T cells from PBMCs.

CDR3 region: CASSFNSPAYGYTF. DNA of the CDR3: TGTGCCAGCAGCTTCAATTCCCCCGCCTATGGCTACACCTTC. The chain combines TRBV7-9 with TRBJ1-2; D gene ambiguous. This CDR3 is 14 amino acids long. Trimming shortened V by 3 bases and J by 4 bases, and 12 bases separated the two germline ends. Germline V gives CDR1 SEHNR, CDR2 FQNEAQ (reference sequence).